These T cell receptor beta chains were read from a single sample in a study of blood T cells in healthy people across ages. TCRdb ran MiXCR on the 5' RACE reads and lists one entry per CDR3 protein. The sample has some 1.8 million distinct CDR3 sequences, approximately 39% seen once. Sequencing input: blood. The origin of the receptors is a human donor in good health. The CDR3 runs from the conserved cysteine through the conserved F or W. D genes are given only for firm matches. Clone size, where shown, is once, few, many, or a class for clones that have expanded.

cdr3_nt,cdr3_aa,j_call,d_call,clone_size,v_call
TGCGCCAGCAGCTTGGCTGCCCGCAGCACAGATACGCAGTATTTT,CASSLAARSTDTQYF,TRBJ2-3,.,few,TRBV5-1
TGTGCCAGCAGCCCACGACAGGGAACGAGCGAGCAGTACTTC,CASSPRQGTSEQYF,TRBJ2-7,TRBD1,few,TRBV6-5
TGCAGTGTCAAAGGACAGTCTAGGGATCGGCCCCAGCATTTT,CSVKGQSRDRPQHF,TRBJ1-5,.,few,TRBV20-1
TGTGCCAGCAAACCTAGCGGGGAGAACCTAAACAATGAGCAGTTCTTC,CASKPSGENLNNEQFF,TRBJ2-1,TRBD2,few,TRBV6-4
TGTGCCAGCAGCTCCCAGGGCGGTAACAATGAGCAGTTCTTC,CASSSQGGNNEQFF,TRBJ2-1,.,few,TRBV5-4
TGCGCCAGCAGCCGCTTTACGCGGGTGGACTACAATGAGCAGTTCTTC,CASSRFTRVDYNEQFF,TRBJ2-1,.,few,TRBV4-3
TGTGCCAGCAGCCCCCGGACAGGGTTTGTCTACGAGCAGTACTTC,CASSPRTGFVYEQYF,TRBJ2-7,TRBD1,.,TRBV5-5
TGTGCCAGCAGCTTAAAAGGGGTTGGGTACATTCAGTACTTC,CASSLKGVGYIQYF,TRBJ2-4,.,.,TRBV7-9
TGCGCCAGCAGACTAGCTGTTGGTGGCACAGATACGCAGTATTTT,CASRLAVGGTDTQYF,TRBJ2-3,.,.,TRBV5-1
TGCAGCGTTGGGATAGGACAGGGACAGGAGACCCAGTACTTC,CSVGIGQGQETQYF,TRBJ2-5,TRBD1,.,TRBV29-1
TGCGCCAGCAGCTTAGACCGAAGCCCCAGGGGTGCTGAAGCTTTCTTT,CASSLDRSPRGAEAFF,TRBJ1-1,.,few,TRBV5-1
TGTGCCAGCAGCTTTACGGCGCGGCTTATCACAGATACGCAGTATTTT,CASSFTARLITDTQYF,TRBJ2-3,.,few,TRBV7-2
TGCGCCAGCAGGCGGGACGGGGTTGGAGATACGCAGTATTTT,CASRRDGVGDTQYF,TRBJ2-3,.,.,TRBV5-1
TGCGCCAGCAGCCAATCGACCGGGACAGATCATGAAGCTTTCTTT,CASSQSTGTDHEAFF,TRBJ1-1,TRBD1,.,TRBV4-3
TGCAGTGCTAGAGATCCTCGCCAAGGAGACTACAATGAGCAGTTCTTC,CSARDPRQGDYNEQFF,TRBJ2-1,.,.,TRBV20-1
TGCGCCAGCAGCCAAGCTGCGACAGGACCCTATGGCTACACCTTC,CASSQAATGPYGYTF,TRBJ1-2,.,.,TRBV4-1